The sequence of this T cell receptor beta chain was determined in a study of blood T cell repertoires in COVID-19. This CDR3 is 13 amino acids long. Trimming took off 1 base at V and 6 bases at J, with 10 bases between the two ends. Germline-derived CDR1 and CDR2 are PRHDT and FYEKMQ (reference sequence). Using immunoSEQ multiplex PCR, the repertoire was profiled, and TCRdb retains in-frame clones only, with some absent. The sample yields some 65,000 clones, around 86% seen once. This clone was found once. The sequence was collected from a man aged 35 to 55 with COVID-19, enrolled during active disease. The chain has TRBV13 and TRBJ2-7; possibly TRBD1 for D (6 bases). Source material: peripheral blood. The CDR3: CASSLAGRGEQYF. Written as DNA, the CDR3 is TGTGCCAGCAGCTTAGCGGGCAGGGGCGAGCAGTACTTC.